This is a list of T cell receptor beta chains from one sample in a study of Graves' ophthalmopathy and Graves' hyperthyroidism. Each CDR3 protein is one row after TCRdb ran MiXCR on the multiplex PCR reads. Of about 420,000 distinct CDR3 sequences listed, 21% are singletons. What was sequenced was peripheral blood. These receptors originate from a woman aged 18 to 35 with stable Graves' hyperthyroidism. Each CDR3 is given with its conserved first and last residue. D genes are given only for firm matches. Not all rows give a size; the values are once, few, many and, for expanded clones, a class.

v_gene	d_gene	j_gene	abundance	CDR3aa	CDR3nt
TRBV11-2	NA	TRBJ2-5	many	CASSLRVTQETQYF	TGTGCCAGCAGCCTCAGGGTTACCCAAGAGACCCAGTACTTC
TRBV6-1	TRBD1	TRBJ1-1	many	CASTEWFTGVNTEAFF	TGTGCCAGCACCGAATGGTTCACAGGGGTGAACACTGAAGCTTTCTTT
TRBV6-1	TRBD1	TRBJ2-7	many	CASSAGQAYEQYF	TGTGCCAGCAGTGCGGGACAGGCCTACGAGCAGTACTTC
TRBV12-5	TRBD1	TRBJ1-1	many	CASGFGTGGANTEAFF	TGTGCTAGTGGTTTCGGGACAGGGGGCGCGAACACTGAAGCTTTCTTT
TRBV12-3/TRBV12-4	NA	TRBJ1-1	many	CASSPAWTTNTEAFF	TGTGCCAGCAGCCCCGCCTGGACAACGAACACTGAAGCTTTCTTT
TRBV11-2	TRBD2	TRBJ2-7	few	CASSFLFAGVSEQYF	TGTGCCAGCAGCTTCCTCTTTGCGGGAGTCTCTGAGCAGTACTTC
TRBV6-5	NA	TRBJ2-5	many	CASSYAQGAQETQYF	TGTGCCAGCAGTTACGCCCAGGGCGCCCAAGAGACCCAGTACTTC
TRBV4-3	TRBD2	TRBJ2-7	many	CASSQIRTSGRYEQYF	TGCGCCAGCAGCCAGATAAGGACTAGCGGACGATACGAGCAGTACTTC
TRBV11-3	NA	TRBJ2-7	many	CASSFPLTGQAYEQYF	TGTGCCAGCAGCTTCCCTCTAACCGGCCAAGCCTACGAGCAGTACTTC
TRBV7-2	TRBD1	TRBJ2-7	many	CASSRDRGRDEQYF	TGTGCCAGCAGTCGGGACAGGGGGCGCGACGAGCAGTACTTC
TRBV7-9	NA	TRBJ1-6	many	CASSLSDGYSPLHF	TGTGCCAGCAGCTTATCGGACGGTTATTCACCCCTCCACTTT
TRBV28	NA	TRBJ2-2	many	CASSPWRVTNTGELFF	TGTGCCAGCAGTCCCTGGAGGGTGACGAACACCGGGGAGCTGTTTTTT
TRBV5-1	NA	TRBJ2-7	many	CASSFGFGYEQYF	TGCGCCAGCAGCTTTGGTTTTGGATACGAGCAGTACTTC
TRBV25-1	TRBD1	TRBJ1-1	many	CASSDRHRGLGEAFF	TGTGCCAGCAGTGATAGACACAGGGGGCTCGGTGAAGCTTTCTTT
TRBV6-1	TRBD1	TRBJ1-2	NA	CAGTVNRGGYGYTF	TGTGCCGGAACGGTGAACAGGGGAGGCTATGGCTACACCTTC
TRBV2	NA	TRBJ2-7	many	CASSDNIGEQYF	TGTGCCAGCAGCGACAATATAGGAGAGCAGTACTTC
TRBV29-1	TRBD1	TRBJ2-7	few	CSVAAGTVYEQYF	TGCAGCGTTGCAGCCGGGACAGTGTACGAGCAGTACTTC
TRBV12-3/TRBV12-4	TRBD2	TRBJ2-7	NA	CASSFSLGTSGLAGQYF	TGTGCCAGCAGTTTTAGCTTGGGGACTAGCGGGTTGGCCGGGCAGTACTTC
TRBV12-3/TRBV12-4	TRBD1	TRBJ1-5	NA	CASSLQGRYSNQPQHF	TGTGCCAGCAGCCTACAGGGGCGTTATAGCAATCAGCCCCAGCATTTT
TRBV4-2	NA	TRBJ2-2	many	CASSRSLEGELFF	TGTGCCAGCAGCCGATCCTTGGAGGGGGAGCTGTTTTTT
TRBV19	NA	TRBJ1-5	many	CASKSTGILWNSNQPQHF	TGTGCCTCAAAGTCAACAGGAATTCTATGGAATAGCAATCAGCCCCAGCATTTT
TRBV7-9	NA	TRBJ1-2	many	CASSPTTATNYGYTF	TGTGCCAGCAGCCCGACGACAGCAACCAACTATGGCTACACCTTC
TRBV9	TRBD2	TRBJ2-7	many	CASSVDPSGRYEQYF	TGTGCCAGCAGCGTAGATCCTAGCGGGAGATACGAGCAGTACTTC
TRBV15	NA	TRBJ2-5	many	CATSPGRRKTQYF	TGTGCCACCAGCCCTGGTAGGAGGAAGACCCAGTACTTC
TRBV5-1	NA	TRBJ1-3	NA	CASSLVRGFSGNTIYF	TGCGCCAGCAGCTTGGTGAGGGGATTTTCTGGAAACACCATATATTTT
TRBV19	NA	TRBJ2-5	many	CASSIDQSRAETQYF	TGTGCCAGTAGTATAGATCAGTCTAGGGCTGAGACCCAGTACTTC
TRBV24-1	NA	TRBJ1-5	many	CATSELYSNQPQHF	TGTGCCACCAGTGAACTCTATAGCAATCAGCCCCAGCATTTT
TRBV7-2	TRBD1	TRBJ1-2	many	CASSLGAGGGYTF	TGTGCCAGCAGCTTAGGGGCAGGGGGCGGCTACACCTTC
TRBV24-1	NA	TRBJ1-1	many	CATSDGPLNTEAFF	TGTGCCACCAGTGATGGACCGCTGAACACTGAAGCTTTCTTT
TRBV28	NA	TRBJ2-7	many	CASIERGSGTYF	TGTGCCAGCATCGAAAGGGGTAGCGGAACGTACTTC
TRBV6-1	TRBD2	TRBJ2-5	many	CASSELAGGGKTQYF	TGTGCCAGCAGTGAACTAGCGGGGGGGGGGAAGACCCAGTACTTC
TRBV5-1	NA	TRBJ1-5	many	CASSLGGVPNQPQHF	TGCGCCAGCAGCTTGGGGGGGGTCCCCAATCAGCCCCAGCATTTT
TRBV25-1	TRBD1	TRBJ2-7	many	CASSAGTGPYDVRYEQYF	TGTGCCAGCAGCGCCGGGACAGGGCCCTACGACGTACGCTACGAGCAGTACTTC
TRBV2	NA	TRBJ2-7	many	CASNFQGPKYGLPYEQYF	TGTGCCAGCAACTTCCAGGGGCCCAAGTATGGGTTACCCTACGAGCAGTACTTC
TRBV5-1	NA	TRBJ1-1	many	CASSLVPGLNTEAFF	TGCGCCAGCAGCTTGGTGCCAGGCCTGAACACTGAAGCTTTCTTT
TRBV6-1	TRBD2	TRBJ2-1	few	CASTSGIAGNNEQFF	TGTGCCAGCACCTCCGGGATAGCGGGGAACAATGAGCAGTTCTTC
TRBV29-1	TRBD1	TRBJ1-1	NA	CIVATGGMNTEAFF	TGCATCGTTGCGACAGGGGGCATGAACACTGAAGCTTTCTTT
TRBV6-2/TRBV6-3	NA	TRBJ1-1	NA	CASDEGGTEAFF	TGTGCCAGCGATGAGGGAGGAACCGAAGCTTTCTTT
TRBV7-2	TRBD1	TRBJ1-2	many	CASSTMTGGSGGYTF	TGTGCCAGCAGCACGATGACAGGGGGCTCGGGAGGCTACACCTTC
TRBV7-2	NA	TRBJ2-2	many	CASKRGAGELFF	TGTGCCAGCAAGAGGGGGGCCGGGGAGCTGTTTTTT
TRBV5-4	NA	TRBJ2-5	many	CASSLDRVGKTQYF	TGTGCCAGCAGCCTGGACCGGGTCGGTAAGACCCAGTACTTC
TRBV20-1	NA	TRBJ2-4	many	CGKLDIRNAKNIQYF	TGCGGGAAGCTCGACATAAGGAACGCCAAAAACATTCAGTACTTC
TRBV6-2/TRBV6-3	NA	TRBJ1-1	many	CASSYEIYWAGPNTEAFF	TGTGCCAGCAGTTACGAGATTTACTGGGCGGGACCGAACACTGAAGCTTTCTTT
TRBV2	NA	TRBJ2-5	many	CASSTGLRETQYF	TGTGCCAGCAGTACGGGACTTCGAGAGACCCAGTACTTC
TRBV28	NA	TRBJ1-2	few	CASSLTGEIYGYTF	TGTGCCAGCAGTTTAACCGGGGAGATCTATGGCTACACCTTC
TRBV6-1	TRBD1	TRBJ1-6	NA	CASRKKQGLDSPLHF	TGTGCCAGCAGGAAGAAACAGGGGTTGGATTCACCCCTCCACTTT
TRBV19	NA	TRBJ2-7	few	CASSIGSGSGYEQYF	TGTGCCAGTAGTATAGGATCCGGGAGCGGTTACGAGCAGTACTTC
TRBV5-1	TRBD2	TRBJ2-5	many	CASSSGTSKEETQYF	TGCGCCAGCAGCTCCGGGACTAGCAAGGAAGAGACCCAGTACTTC